This TCR beta chain was identified in a study of control samples from healthy donors and cancer patients. The repertoire was sequenced with immunoSEQ multiplex PCR; TCRdb's copy has only in-frame clones and lacks some. The table has about 200,000 clones, roughly nine tenths seen once. This sequence was found in a man aged 25-45 years in good health. Source material: blood.

The CDR3 DNA reads as TGTGCCAGCAGTTACGGGTCGACTAATGAAAAACTGTTTTTT. Translating gives CASSYGSTNEKLFF. The chain has TRBV6-5 and TRBJ1-4; D call uncertain. The ends were cut back, 2 bases at V and 2 bases at J, with 6 bases in the middle. The CDR3 is 14 residues long. Looked up from germline, CDR1 is MNHEY and CDR2 is SVGAGI.